Listed below are T cell receptor beta chains from one sample, sequenced in a study of blood T cell repertoires in COVID-19. Sequenced by immunoSEQ multiplex PCR; TCRdb stores in-frame clones only, minus some. This sample has approximately 170,000 clones, with around 83% found just once. The sample consisted of peripheral blood. Receptor source: a woman aged 70 to 79 with COVID-19, enrolled during active disease. Both conserved end residues are part of each CDR3. A D gene is named only where the DNA matches it firmly. The size field is filled for only some rows; it gives once, few, many or a size class.

J: TRBJ2-7; V: TRBV3-1/TRBV3-2; size: .; D: .; DNA: TGTGCCAGCAGCCTCGCGGACGAGCAGTACTTC; CDR3: CASSLADEQYF
J: TRBJ2-1; V: TRBV6-5; size: .; D: TRBD1; DNA: TGTGCCAGCAGTTACTCCCGGACAGGTTACTACAATGAGCAGTTCTTC; CDR3: CASSYSRTGYYNEQFF
J: TRBJ1-5; V: TRBV7-8; size: .; D: .; DNA: TGTGCCAGCAGCTTAGACAGGGATCAGCCCCAGCATTTT; CDR3: CASSLDRDQPQHF
J: TRBJ1-6; V: TRBV12-3/TRBV12-4; size: .; D: .; DNA: TGTGCCAGCAGGTTGGGGAGTAATTCACCCCTCCACTTT; CDR3: CASRLGSNSPLHF
J: TRBJ2-3; V: TRBV2; size: .; D: TRBD2; DNA: TGTGCCAGCTTGGAGCTACTAGCGAGAACCCCCCCAGATACGCAGTATTTT; CDR3: CASLELLARTPPDTQYF
J: TRBJ2-1; V: TRBV18; size: .; D: .; DNA: TGTGCCACCCGTTCGCCGGGGAGCTCCTACAATGAGCAGTTCTTC; CDR3: CATRSPGSSYNEQFF
J: TRBJ1-6; V: TRBV27; size: .; D: .; DNA: TGTGCCAGCTCTGATCGGGGGGCAGGTTATAATTCACCCCTCCACTTT; CDR3: CASSDRGAGYNSPLHF
J: TRBJ2-1; V: TRBV28; size: .; D: .; DNA: TGTGCCAGCAGTACCGGACAGTTGCAGTTCTTC; CDR3: CASSTGQLQFF
J: TRBJ2-3; V: TRBV28; size: .; D: TRBD1; DNA: TGTGCCAGCAGTACCGGGACAGGGGTCCCTCCCACGCAGTATTTT; CDR3: CASSTGTGVPPTQYF
J: TRBJ1-2; V: TRBV6-6; size: .; D: TRBD1; DNA: TGTGCCAGCAGTTACTCGACAGGGGGCGCTAACTATGGCTACACCTTC; CDR3: CASSYSTGGANYGYTF
J: TRBJ2-7; V: TRBV5-1; size: .; D: TRBD2; DNA: TGCGCCAGCAGCTTCGGTGGGACTAGCGGGATTGAGCAGTACTTC; CDR3: CASSFGGTSGIEQYF
J: TRBJ2-3; V: TRBV5-1; size: .; D: .; DNA: TGCGCCAGCAGCATTGGGACACTACACACAGATACGCAGTATTTT; CDR3: CASSIGTLHTDTQYF
J: TRBJ2-7; V: TRBV5-8; size: .; D: .; DNA: TGTGCCAGCAGCTACCTCGGGCAGGGTAACTACGAGCAGTACTTC; CDR3: CASSYLGQGNYEQYF
J: TRBJ2-1; V: TRBV28; size: .; D: .; DNA: TGTGCCAGCAGTTTGGCGGGGCGCATTGATGAGCAGTTCTTC; CDR3: CASSLAGRIDEQFF
J: TRBJ2-1; V: TRBV6-2/TRBV6-3; size: .; D: TRBD2; DNA: TGTGCCAGCAGTAAACAGGGGGTAGTTAGCGGGAGGGCCTTTGAGCAGTTCTTC; CDR3: CASSKQGVVSGRAFEQFF
J: TRBJ2-1; V: TRBV3-1/TRBV3-2; size: .; D: TRBD2; DNA: TGTGCCAGCAGATACGGACTAGCGGGTACTTCCTCCTACAATGAGCAGTTCTTC; CDR3: CASRYGLAGTSSYNEQFF
J: TRBJ2-3; V: TRBV5-1; size: .; D: .; DNA: TGCGCCACCTCCGCCCAGGGGACAGATACGCAGTATTTT; CDR3: CATSAQGTDTQYF
J: TRBJ2-5; V: TRBV18; size: .; D: .; DNA: TGTGCCAGCTCCCACCCGAGCAGGCTCCAAGAGACCCAGTACTTC; CDR3: CASSHPSRLQETQYF
J: TRBJ2-3; V: TRBV27; size: .; D: TRBD1; DNA: TGTGCCAGCAGTGACAGGGGGCTGTCAGATACGCAGTATTTT; CDR3: CASSDRGLSDTQYF
J: TRBJ2-1; V: TRBV20-1; size: .; D: .; DNA: TGCAGTGCTAGTGAAGTGTTCAGCTCCTACAATGAGCAGTTCTTC; CDR3: CSASEVFSSYNEQFF
J: TRBJ2-5; V: TRBV25-1; size: once; D: .; DNA: TGTGCCAGCAGTCTTAGCGGCAGGGAGACCCAGTACTTC; CDR3: CASSLSGRETQYF
J: TRBJ2-2; V: TRBV3-1/TRBV3-2; size: few; D: TRBD1; DNA: TGTGCCAGCAGCTATCGGACAGGGGAAGGTACCGGGGAGCTGTTTTTT; CDR3: CASSYRTGEGTGELFF